The T cell receptor (beta chain) described here comes from a study of cytomegalovirus exposure and HLA in healthy donors. The V gene lost 7 bases and the J gene lost 3 bases, with 12 bases spanning the gap. CDR1 and CDR2 (germline): WNHNN, SYGVQD (reference sequence). The length of the CDR3 is 13 residues. Profiled with immunoSEQ multiplex PCR; TCRdb holds only in-frame clones, not every one. The data contain tens of thousands of clones, roughly 95% of them singletons. The receptor was derived from a man aged 18 to 29 in good health and CMV-seronegative. The chain links TRBV10-1 to TRBJ1-1; D unresolved. The sample consisted of PBMCs. CDR3 nucleotides: TGCGCCAGCAAGGAGAATGCGTACACTGAAGCTTTCTTT. This encodes CASKENAYTEAFF.